The clone carrying this T cell receptor beta chain was seen more than once but under ten times. What it binds is unknown. This sample is drawn from a study of T cell repertoires in cytomegalovirus infection. Study-wide context: Recently identified HLA-C-restricted and well-studied HLA-B-restricted CMV epitopes were used. In public TCR beta signatures, there were indications of both CMV infection and matching HLA type. Study findings and constraints: There were HLA-C-restricted CMV-specific TCR beta clonotypes dominating the ex vivo response. The cumulative frequency of public TCR beta families identified carriers of CMV plus the relevant HLA.

The CDR3 length is 17 residues. The germline V gene has CDR1 MNHNY and CDR2 SVGAGI (reference sequence). Trimming took off 3 bases at V and 3 bases at J, with 21 bases between the two ends. TCRdb used MiXCR to reprocess the reads, holding one entry per CDR3 protein. Among 650,000 to 900,000 distinct CDR3 sequences, around a third were seen once, and the ten largest hold around 11%. The sequencing used cultured CD8+ T cells from PBMCs, collected from culture after CMV antigen stimulation. This chain joins TRBV6-6 and TRBJ2-7; D might be TRBD1 (6 bases). This receptor was identified in a human donor in good health (CMV status not recorded). Some clones in this sample may be carry-over from other donors' samples. CDR3 sequence reads: CASSYSRPGAELYEQYF. In DNA form, the CDR3 reads TGTGCCAGCAGTTATTCTCGCCCAGGGGCCGAGCTCTACGAGCAGTACTTC.